These T cell receptor beta chains were read from a single sample in a study of read filtering for tumor transcriptome and immune sequencing. A single record per CDR3 protein comes from TCRdb applying MiXCR to the reads. Found here are under 60,000 distinct CDR3 sequences, roughly 20% of them singletons; the top ten hold approximately 15%. Sequencing input: a population of CD138-negative cells sorted from bone marrow. These receptor sequences come from a donor over 35 with multiple myeloma. The conserved cysteine and the conserved F or W are not part of the CDR3 here. The D gene is left open where the match is weak.

d_call: -; j_call: TRBJ2-6; v_call: TRBV7-9; cdr3_aa: ASSRSSGANVLT
d_call: TRBD2; j_call: TRBJ2-2; v_call: TRBV19; cdr3_aa: ASSTGLADTGELF
d_call: -; j_call: TRBJ2-1; v_call: TRBV20-1; cdr3_aa: SAPEGSYNEQF
d_call: -; j_call: TRBJ1-5; v_call: TRBV20-1; cdr3_aa: SAIIPLSGAGQPQH
d_call: TRBD2; j_call: TRBJ2-5; v_call: TRBV5-1; cdr3_aa: ASSLGLAGDGGQEAQY
d_call: TRBD1; j_call: TRBJ2-2; v_call: TRBV24-1; cdr3_aa: ATSDPTGASGELF
d_call: TRBD1; j_call: TRBJ1-3; v_call: TRBV7-2; cdr3_aa: ASSLEGQGPIY
d_call: -; j_call: TRBJ2-7; v_call: TRBV28; cdr3_aa: ASSPSSREQY
d_call: -; j_call: TRBJ2-1; v_call: TRBV7-9; cdr3_aa: ASSVGVEPYNEQF
d_call: TRBD2; j_call: TRBJ2-3; v_call: TRBV29-1; cdr3_aa: SVSIAGDSSHTQY
d_call: -; j_call: TRBJ2-1; v_call: TRBV7-9; cdr3_aa: ASSLDGNEQF
d_call: -; j_call: TRBJ2-2; v_call: TRBV27; cdr3_aa: ASSFGQGNTRELF
d_call: -; j_call: TRBJ2-7; v_call: TRBV7-8; cdr3_aa: ASSPWQGLFYEQY
d_call: TRBD2; j_call: TRBJ2-1; v_call: TRBV29-1; cdr3_aa: SVEGLGRASGISNEQF
d_call: -; j_call: TRBJ2-1; v_call: TRBV5-1; cdr3_aa: ASSLYPGTNEQF
d_call: -; j_call: TRBJ1-1; v_call: TRBV29-1; cdr3_aa: SVEETLKAF
d_call: TRBD1; j_call: TRBJ2-1; v_call: TRBV5-1; cdr3_aa: ASSLVDRGLLQF
d_call: -; j_call: TRBJ2-3; v_call: TRBV20-1; cdr3_aa: SAPKQGRTDTQY
d_call: -; j_call: TRBJ2-2; v_call: TRBV6-2/TRBV6-3; cdr3_aa: ASSYLSGTGELF
d_call: TRBD2; j_call: TRBJ2-3; v_call: TRBV7-6; cdr3_aa: ASSGPSLAGGGTDTQY
d_call: -; j_call: TRBJ2-1; v_call: TRBV20-1; cdr3_aa: SSPKTGDNEQF
d_call: TRBD2; j_call: TRBJ2-3; v_call: TRBV7-9; cdr3_aa: ASSTGLAGGTDTQY
d_call: -; j_call: TRBJ2-5; v_call: TRBV5-1; cdr3_aa: ASSLVGISETQY
d_call: -; j_call: TRBJ2-7; v_call: TRBV5-1; cdr3_aa: ASSFPGTSYEQY
d_call: TRBD2; j_call: TRBJ2-2; v_call: TRBV9; cdr3_aa: ASSARTSPTGELF
d_call: TRBD1; j_call: TRBJ1-1; v_call: TRBV6-5; cdr3_aa: ASSTTGGRTEAF
d_call: TRBD1; j_call: TRBJ2-1; v_call: TRBV14; cdr3_aa: ASSRNAGGSYNEQF
d_call: -; j_call: TRBJ2-5; v_call: TRBV7-3; cdr3_aa: ARRFRPETQY
d_call: -; j_call: TRBJ2-3; v_call: TRBV24-1; cdr3_aa: ATSDYSNGFPTDTQY
d_call: TRBD1; j_call: TRBJ2-5; v_call: TRBV5-1; cdr3_aa: ASSRGQGQGETQY
d_call: -; j_call: TRBJ2-1; v_call: TRBV5-5; cdr3_aa: VSSLVGASCSEQF
d_call: -; j_call: TRBJ1-1; v_call: TRBV29-1; cdr3_aa: SASGGTNTEAF
d_call: -; j_call: TRBJ1-1; v_call: TRBV20-1; cdr3_aa: SASRVRGTEAF
d_call: TRBD2; j_call: TRBJ2-3; v_call: TRBV12-3/TRBV12-4; cdr3_aa: ASSSGGSGREATDTQY
d_call: -; j_call: TRBJ1-1; v_call: TRBV7-8; cdr3_aa: HIPAGRGFSAF
d_call: -; j_call: TRBJ1-3; v_call: TRBV28; cdr3_aa: ASSFVTASGNTIY
d_call: -; j_call: TRBJ1-5; v_call: TRBV5-6; cdr3_aa: ASSLGQGFSRQPQH
d_call: -; j_call: TRBJ1-3; v_call: TRBV12-3/TRBV12-4; cdr3_aa: ASSRGIRDTIY
d_call: TRBD1; j_call: TRBJ2-3; v_call: TRBV5-5; cdr3_aa: ASNRGQGDRTDTQY
d_call: -; j_call: TRBJ1-1; v_call: TRBV29-1; cdr3_aa: SVRGVIGTTEAF
d_call: -; j_call: TRBJ2-5; v_call: TRBV7-9; cdr3_aa: ASSIDLGGQETQY
d_call: -; j_call: TRBJ1-2; v_call: TRBV5-5; cdr3_aa: ASSLVPGKGYGYT
d_call: TRBD1; j_call: TRBJ1-1; v_call: TRBV5-1; cdr3_aa: ASSLEDRGDTEAF
d_call: -; j_call: TRBJ2-6; v_call: TRBV7-9; cdr3_aa: ASYLVVGPGANVLT
d_call: -; j_call: TRBJ2-3; v_call: TRBV24-1; cdr3_aa: ATSDSKVGAEDTQY
d_call: -; j_call: TRBJ2-5; v_call: TRBV4-1; cdr3_aa: ASRPSDGQETQY
d_call: TRBD2; j_call: TRBJ2-1; v_call: TRBV7-9; cdr3_aa: ASSFLAGGGGSDEQF
d_call: -; j_call: TRBJ1-1; v_call: TRBV12-3/TRBV12-4; cdr3_aa: ASTQRGNTEAF
d_call: -; j_call: TRBJ2-3; v_call: TRBV2; cdr3_aa: ASRGQGTDTPY
d_call: -; j_call: TRBJ2-7; v_call: TRBV13; cdr3_aa: ASSWGLERGSYEQY
d_call: TRBD1; j_call: TRBJ2-2; v_call: TRBV20-1; cdr3_aa: SAAPPGQGAHGELF
d_call: TRBD2; j_call: TRBJ2-1; v_call: TRBV20-1; cdr3_aa: SAPPWAGEKNEQF
d_call: -; j_call: TRBJ2-1; v_call: TRBV29-1; cdr3_aa: SVEDRRNEQF
d_call: TRBD2; j_call: TRBJ2-1; v_call: TRBV29-1; cdr3_aa: SVEDPRERGVYNEQF
d_call: TRBD2; j_call: TRBJ2-7; v_call: TRBV29-1; cdr3_aa: SVDSGTSGGEQY
d_call: -; j_call: TRBJ2-2; v_call: TRBV18; cdr3_aa: ASSPSRGTGEPL
d_call: TRBD2; j_call: TRBJ2-7; v_call: TRBV5-6; cdr3_aa: ASSLTRLAGVKQPYEQY
d_call: -; j_call: TRBJ2-1; v_call: TRBV7-2; cdr3_aa: AIETIFEQF
d_call: -; j_call: TRBJ1-1; v_call: TRBV20-1; cdr3_aa: SARDPGKNTEAF
d_call: -; j_call: TRBJ2-3; v_call: TRBV29-1; cdr3_aa: SVQPRLVGDTQY